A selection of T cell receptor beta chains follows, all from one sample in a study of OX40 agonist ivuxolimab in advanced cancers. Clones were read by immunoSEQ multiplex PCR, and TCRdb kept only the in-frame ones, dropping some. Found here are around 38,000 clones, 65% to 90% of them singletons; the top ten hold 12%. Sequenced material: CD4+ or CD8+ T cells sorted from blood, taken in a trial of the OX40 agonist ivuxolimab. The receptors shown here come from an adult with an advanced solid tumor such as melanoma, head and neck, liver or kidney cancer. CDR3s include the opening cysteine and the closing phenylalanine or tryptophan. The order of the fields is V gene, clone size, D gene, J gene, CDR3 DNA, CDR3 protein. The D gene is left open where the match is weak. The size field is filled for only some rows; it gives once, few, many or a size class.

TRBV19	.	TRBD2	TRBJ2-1	TGTGCCAGTACCCCCGGGGCGGGAGGGCCCTACAATGAGCAGTTCTTC	CASTPGAGGPYNEQFF
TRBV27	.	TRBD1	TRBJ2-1	TGTGCCAGCAGTATTCGGGCACAGGGGTTTGGGTTCAATGAGCAGTTCTTC	CASSIRAQGFGFNEQFF
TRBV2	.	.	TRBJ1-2	TGTGCCAGCAGTGATAAGACCTATGGCTACACCTTC	CASSDKTYGYTF
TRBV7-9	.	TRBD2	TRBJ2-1	TGTGCCAGCAGCCCTCGACTAGCGGGAGAACCAAATGAGCAGTTCTTC	CASSPRLAGEPNEQFF
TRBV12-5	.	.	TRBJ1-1	TGTGCTAGTGACACCTCAGAAGGACTTGAAGCTTTCTTT	CASDTSEGLEAFF
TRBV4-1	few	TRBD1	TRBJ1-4	TGCGCCAGCAGCTCCCCGGGACAGGGGGCAAGAGATGAAAAACTGTTTTTT	CASSSPGQGARDEKLFF
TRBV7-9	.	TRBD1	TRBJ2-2	TGTGCCAGCAGCGGGACAGGGAAGAACACCGGGGAGCTGTTTTTT	CASSGTGKNTGELFF
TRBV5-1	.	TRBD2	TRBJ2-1	TGCGCCAGCAGCTCCGGGCGGGGGACGTCGGCTGAGCAGTTCTTC	CASSSGRGTSAEQFF
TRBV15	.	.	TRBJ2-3	TGTGCCACCAGCAGAGACAAGGTGAAAGGGGTGAGCACAGATACGCAGTATTTT	CATSRDKVKGVSTDTQYF
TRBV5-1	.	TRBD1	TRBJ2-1	TGCGCCAGCAGCTTGGCCGACCGAAGTCAATTTTGGAACAGGGGGTTGGAGGGCAATGAGCAGTTCTTC	CASSLADRSQFWNRGLEGNEQFF
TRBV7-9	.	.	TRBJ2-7	TGTGCCAGCAGCTTCAGGGCCCACGAGCAGTACTTC	CASSFRAHEQYF
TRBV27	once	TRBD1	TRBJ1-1	TGTGCCAGCAGTTCTGCAGGGGGCGGGAACACTGAAGCTTTCTTT	CASSSAGGGNTEAFF
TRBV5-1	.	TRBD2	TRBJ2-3	TGCGCCAGCAGCTTGGAGACTAGCGGGAGCTTCACAGATACGCAGTATTTT	CASSLETSGSFTDTQYF
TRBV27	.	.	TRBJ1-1	TGTGCCAGCAGTATCAACAGGGCCCTGGGGACTGAAGCTTTCTTT	CASSINRALGTEAFF
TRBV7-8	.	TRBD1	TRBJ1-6	TGTGCCAGCAGACCTGACAGGGTTTCACCCCTCCACTTT	CASRPDRVSPLHF
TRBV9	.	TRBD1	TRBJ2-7	TGTGCCAGCAGCGAGACAGGGGGCGTATACGAGCAGTACTTC	CASSETGGVYEQYF
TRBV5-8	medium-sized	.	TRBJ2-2	TGTGCCAGCCACGGGCAGAACACCGGGGAGCTGTTTTTT	CASHGQNTGELFF
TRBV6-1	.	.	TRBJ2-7	TGTGCCAGCAGTGAACTTGGGGGCCACTACGAGCAGTACTTC	CASSELGGHYEQYF
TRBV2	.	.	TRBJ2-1	TGTGCCAGCAGTGTGGCACGGGGCAGTGAGCAGTTCTTC	CASSVARGSEQFF
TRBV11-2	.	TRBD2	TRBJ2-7	TGTGCCAGCAGCCCGAAGCGGGGGGGCGCCGGCGAGCAGTACTTC	CASSPKRGGAGEQYF
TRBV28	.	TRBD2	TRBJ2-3	TGTGCCAGCAGTCATCGACTAGCCTCAGATACGCAGTATTTT	CASSHRLASDTQYF
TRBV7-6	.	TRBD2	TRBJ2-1	TGTGCCAGCAGCCCCCCGGGACTAGCCAACAATGAGCAGTTCTTC	CASSPPGLANNEQFF
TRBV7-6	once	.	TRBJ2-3	TGTGCCAGCAGCTCACCGGGACCCTCCGGGGCAGATACGCAGTATTTT	CASSSPGPSGADTQYF
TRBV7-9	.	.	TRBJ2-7	TGTGCCAGCAGCTTAGAAAGCGGAGCATCCTACGAGCAGTACTTC	CASSLESGASYEQYF
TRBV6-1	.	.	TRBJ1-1	TGTGCCAGCAGTGAAGGTGGCGGCACTGAAGCTTTCTTT	CASSEGGGTEAFF
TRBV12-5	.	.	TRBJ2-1	TGTGCTAGTGGCCCCGGGGATGAGCAGTTCTTC	CASGPGDEQFF
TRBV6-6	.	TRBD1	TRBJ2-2	TGTGCCAGCAGTTACGAGACAGGGTACGCCGGGGAGCTGTTTTTT	CASSYETGYAGELFF
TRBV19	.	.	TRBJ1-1	TGTGCCAGGGTACCAGAGACACTTGAAGCTTTCTTT	CARVPETLEAFF